This T cell receptor beta chain was sequenced during a study of cytomegalovirus exposure and HLA in healthy donors. Libraries were prepared by immunoSEQ multiplex PCR; TCRdb keeps only in-frame clonotypes and omits some of them. In the table there are more than 70,000 clones, 95% to 97% of which are singletons. Comments on this clone: As yet, its antigen is unknown.

The study's findings and limits: Subsequent analysis revealed that first-cohort TCR clusters tended to co-occur in the 120 or so validation repertoires. Most TCR sequences were seen very rarely across donors, but some public TCRs occurred in many.

The receptor's source is a man in his late teens or twenties in good health and CMV-seropositive. Source material: PBMCs.

CDR3 nucleotides: TGTGCCAGTACCCCTGGGATTCTACTAGACGAGCAGTACTTC. Translated: CASTPGILLDEQYF. The chain carries TRBV19 and TRBJ2-7, with a weak D call TRBD2 (5 bases). Germline values: CDR1 LNHDA, CDR2 SQIVND (reference sequence). The CDR3 totals 14 residues. V gave up 7 bases and J gave up 5 bases, with 18 bases separating them. The full variable domain, completed using reference TRBV19 and TRBJ2-7, is DGGITQSPKYLFRKEGQNVTLSCEQNLNHDAMYWYRQDPGQGLRLIYYSQIVNDFQKGDIAEGYSVSREKKESFPLTVTSAQKNPTAFYLCASTPGILLDEQYFGPGTRLTVT.